This T cell receptor beta chain was recorded in a study of OX40 agonist ivuxolimab in advanced cancers. This clone was seen only once. Its antigen is unidentified. The CDR3 contains 14 residues. V dropped 3 bases and J dropped 2 bases, with 10 bases sitting between them. CDR1 is SGHTS, CDR2 YDEGEE, per germline. Regarding the study as a whole: Some nonresponders likewise displayed low normalized T-cell clonal expansion.

Some clones are missing from TCRdb's copy, which holds only in-frame ones; the method was immunoSEQ multiplex PCR. The data contain 25,000 to 35,000 clones, roughly four fifths of them seen just once; the ten biggest clones take up 9.5% to 15%. The specimen comprised CD4+ or CD8+ T cells sorted from blood, sampled in a trial of the OX40 agonist ivuxolimab. J is TRBJ2-3 and V is TRBV5-8, with D perhaps TRBD1 (5 bases). The TCR comes from an adult with an advanced solid tumor such as melanoma, head and neck, liver or kidney cancer. CDR3 region: CASSYSGLTDTQYF. In DNA form, the CDR3 reads TGTGCCAGCAGCTATTCAGGGCTCACAGATACGCAGTATTTT.